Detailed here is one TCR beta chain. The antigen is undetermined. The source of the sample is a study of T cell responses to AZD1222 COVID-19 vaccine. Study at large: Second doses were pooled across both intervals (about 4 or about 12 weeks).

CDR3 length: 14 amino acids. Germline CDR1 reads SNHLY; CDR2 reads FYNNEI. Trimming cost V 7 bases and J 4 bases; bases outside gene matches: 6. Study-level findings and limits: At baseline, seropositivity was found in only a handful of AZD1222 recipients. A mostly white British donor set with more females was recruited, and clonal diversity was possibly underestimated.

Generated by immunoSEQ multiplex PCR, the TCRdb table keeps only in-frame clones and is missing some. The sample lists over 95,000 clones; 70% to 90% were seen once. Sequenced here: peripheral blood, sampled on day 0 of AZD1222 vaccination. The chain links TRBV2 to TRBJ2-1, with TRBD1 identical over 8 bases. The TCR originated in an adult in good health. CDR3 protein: CASIPGGTYNEQFF. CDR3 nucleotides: TGTGCCAGCATCCCAGGGGGCACTTACAATGAGCAGTTCTTC.